This T cell receptor beta chain is from a study of shared clonotypes between healthy human individuals. Clones were read by immunoSEQ multiplex PCR, and TCRdb kept only the in-frame ones, dropping some. The table records about 2.4 million clones, over 85% of them present only once. About this clone: The same CDR3 also results from other DNA sequences found in this sample.

V gave up 4 bases and J gave up 2 bases; unmatched junction bases: 4. In germline, CDR1 is SGHRS, CDR2 YFSETQ. The CDR3 has 14 amino acids. The sample comprised naive CD4+ T cells from PBMCs. Documented subset: CD45RA+ positively selected. The receptor was derived from a man between 18 and 29 years old in good health. Some clones in this sample may be carry-over from other donors' samples. The genes are TRBV5-1 and TRBJ1-1; 8 bases match TRBD1. CDR3 coding DNA: TGCGCCAGCAGCCGAGACAGGGGTAACACTGAAGCTTTCTTT. Protein sequence: CASSRDRGNTEAFF.